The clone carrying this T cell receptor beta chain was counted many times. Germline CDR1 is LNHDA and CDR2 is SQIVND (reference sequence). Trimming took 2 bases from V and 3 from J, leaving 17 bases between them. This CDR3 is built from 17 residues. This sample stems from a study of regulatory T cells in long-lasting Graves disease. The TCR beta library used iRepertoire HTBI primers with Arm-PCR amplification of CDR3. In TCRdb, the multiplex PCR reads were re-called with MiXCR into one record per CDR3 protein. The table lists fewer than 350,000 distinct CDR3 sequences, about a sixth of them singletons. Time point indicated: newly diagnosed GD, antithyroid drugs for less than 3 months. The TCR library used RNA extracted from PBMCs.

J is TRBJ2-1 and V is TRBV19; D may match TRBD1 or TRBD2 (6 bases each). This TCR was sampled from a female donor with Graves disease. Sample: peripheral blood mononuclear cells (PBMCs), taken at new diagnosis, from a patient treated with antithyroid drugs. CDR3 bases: TGTGCCAGTAGTATACCGGCAGGAGGGGGGATCTACAATGAGCAGTTCTTC. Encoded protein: CASSIPAGGGIYNEQFF.